This TCR beta chain came from a study of T cells expressing NK-cell markers. Study-level background: It was from sorted CD3+CD56+NKG2C+, CD3+CD56+NKG2C- and CD3+CD56-NKG2C+ T cells that TCR beta repertoires came. Findings and caveats of the study: Whether expanded NKG2C+ T cell clones recognized HCMV stayed uncertain. These clonotypes also led the CD3+CD56-NKG2C+ fraction in a few donors.

In regard to this clonotype: Its antigen is unknown.

The CDR3 length is 11 residues. 5'RACE template switching with UMIs produced the TCR beta cDNA. Using the 5' RACE reads, TCRdb records one entry per CDR3 protein without DNA. The sample has approximately 440,000 distinct CDR3 sequences, and its top ten clones hold over 1.1%. Sequencing input: blood T cells: a sorted CD56 or NKG2C T cell subset, CD4+ or CD8+ T cells, or bulk PBMC T cells (not recorded which). The genes are TRBV12-3 or TRBV12-4 and TRBJ2-7; TCRdb indicates TRBD1, and absent DNA this call remains unverified. The receptor's source is a woman aged 45-65 years in good health. The CDR3 loop reads CASRGVHEQYF.